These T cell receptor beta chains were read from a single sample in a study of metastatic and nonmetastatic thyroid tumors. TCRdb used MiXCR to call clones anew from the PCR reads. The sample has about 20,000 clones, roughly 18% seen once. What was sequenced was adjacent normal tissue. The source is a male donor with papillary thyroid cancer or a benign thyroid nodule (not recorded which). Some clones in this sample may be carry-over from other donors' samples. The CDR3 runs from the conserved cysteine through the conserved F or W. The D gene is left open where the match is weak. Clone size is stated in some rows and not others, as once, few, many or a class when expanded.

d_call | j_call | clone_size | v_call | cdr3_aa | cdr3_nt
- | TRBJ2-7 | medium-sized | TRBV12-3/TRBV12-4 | CASSLRQAYEQYF | TGTGCCAGCAGTTTAAGGCAAGCCTACGAGCAGTACTTC
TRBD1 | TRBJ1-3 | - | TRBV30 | CAWGQGRSGNTIYF | TGTGCCTGGGGACAGGGAAGGTCTGGAAACACCATATATTTT
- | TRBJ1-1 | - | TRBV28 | CASSLYPVQANTETFF | TGTGCCAGCAGTTTATACCCGGTACAGGCGAACACTGAAACTTTCTTT
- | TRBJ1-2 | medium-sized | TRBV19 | CASSIPRYGGYTF | TGTGCCAGTAGTATCCCCCGGTACGGTGGCTACACCTTC
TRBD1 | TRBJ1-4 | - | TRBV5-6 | CASSSDRGLRKLSF | TGTGCCAGTAGCTCTGACAGGGGGCTTCGAAAACTGTCTTTT
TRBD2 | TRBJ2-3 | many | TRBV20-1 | CSARDPLAGMDTQYF | TGCAGTGCTAGAGATCCCCTAGCGGGAATGGATACGCAGTATTTT
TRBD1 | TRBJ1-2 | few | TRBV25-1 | CSSSEWTGLEYGYTF | TGTTCCAGCAGTGAATGGACAGGGCTCGAATATGGCTACACCTTC
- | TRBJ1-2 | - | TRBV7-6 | CASSLETNSGGYTF | TGTGCCAGCAGCTTAGAAACAAACTCTGGGGGCTACACCTTC
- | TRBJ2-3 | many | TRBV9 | CASSPNRLTDTQYF | TGTGCCAGCAGCCCTAATAGGCTCACAGATACGCAGTATTTT
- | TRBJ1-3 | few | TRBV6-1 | CASSLGGASGNTIYF | TGTGCCAGCAGCCTCGGGGGGGCCTCTGGAAACACCATATATTTT
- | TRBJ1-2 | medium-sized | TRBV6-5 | CASSYLGGNGYTF | TGTGCCAGCAGTTACCTAGGGGGAAATGGCTACACCTTC
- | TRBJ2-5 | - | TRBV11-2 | CASSFRTSGREETQYF | TGTGCCAGCAGCTTCCGGACAAGTGGCCGGGAAGAGACCCAGTACTTC
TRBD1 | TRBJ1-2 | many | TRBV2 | CASLDRGAGNTF | TGTGCCAGCCTGGACAGGGGGGCAGGGAACACCTTC
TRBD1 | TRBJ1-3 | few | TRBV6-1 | CASSFGQGVGNTIYF | TGTGCCAGCAGTTTTGGCCAGGGGGTTGGAAACACCATATATTTT
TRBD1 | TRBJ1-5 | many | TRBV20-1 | CSAREGTGNQPQHF | TGCAGTGCTAGAGAGGGGACAGGGAATCAGCCCCAGCATTTT
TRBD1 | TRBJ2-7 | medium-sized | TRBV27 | CASGGQGLHEQYF | TGTGCCAGCGGGGGACAGGGATTGCACGAGCAGTACTTC
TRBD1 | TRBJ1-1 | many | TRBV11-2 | CASRMGQTNTEAFF | TGTGCCAGCAGGATGGGACAGACAAACACTGAAGCTTTCTTT
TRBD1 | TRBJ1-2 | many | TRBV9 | CASSVQRQGHYGYTF | TGTGCCAGCAGCGTCCAAAGACAGGGCCACTATGGCTACACCTTC
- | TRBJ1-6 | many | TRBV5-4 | CASSRRPDSYNSPLHF | TGTGCCAGCAGCCGGAGACCGGACTCCTATAATTCACCCCTCCACTTT
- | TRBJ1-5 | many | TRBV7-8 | CASSLTGLVDQPQHF | TGTGCCAGCAGCTTAACGGGGTTGGTAGATCAGCCCCAGCATTTT
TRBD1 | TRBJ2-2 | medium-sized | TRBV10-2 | CATRTGANTGELFF | TGCGCCACCCGGACAGGGGCGAACACCGGGGAGCTGTTTTTT
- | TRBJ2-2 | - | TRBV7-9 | CASRRQNTGELFF | TGTGCCAGCAGACGACAGAACACCGGGGAGCTGTTTTTT
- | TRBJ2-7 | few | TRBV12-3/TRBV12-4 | CASSTGAYEQYF | TGTGCCAGCAGTACGGGCGCCTACGAGCAGTACTTC
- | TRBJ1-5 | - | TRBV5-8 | CASSDDSNHPQHF | TGCGCCAGCAGCGATGATAGCAATCATCCCCAGCATTTT